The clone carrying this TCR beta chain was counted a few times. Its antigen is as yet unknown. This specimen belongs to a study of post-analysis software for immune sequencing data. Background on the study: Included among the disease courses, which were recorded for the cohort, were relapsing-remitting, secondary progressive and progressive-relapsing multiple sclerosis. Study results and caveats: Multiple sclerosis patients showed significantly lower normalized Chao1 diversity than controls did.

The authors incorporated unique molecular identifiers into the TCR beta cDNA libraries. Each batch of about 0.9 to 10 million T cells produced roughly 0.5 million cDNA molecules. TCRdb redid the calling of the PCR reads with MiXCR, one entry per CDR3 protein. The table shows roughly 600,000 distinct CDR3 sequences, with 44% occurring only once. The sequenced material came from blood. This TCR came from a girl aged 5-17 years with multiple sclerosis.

The DNA of the CDR3 is TGCAGTGCTAGGGGGGGGGAGTACAATGAGCAGTTCTTC. Protein: CSARGGEYNEQFF. The rearrangement uses TRBV20-1 and TRBJ2-1; TRBD2 matches 7 bases. The trim removed 3 bases at V and 4 bases at J, leaving 3 bases unmatched. Germline values: CDR1 DFQATT, CDR2 SNEGSKA (reference sequence). The CDR3 runs to 13 residues.